The present TCR beta chain was sequenced within a study of blood T cell repertoires in COVID-19. Overall study: The analysed material was cDNA or gDNA that came from T cells, B-cell-depleted T cells, or PBMCs.

This CDR3 region has 15 residues. The germline gives CDR1 LGHDT, CDR2 YNNKEL (reference sequence). V was pared by 4 bases and J by 4 bases, with 14 bases between. As handled by the study authors: Counts of nucleated cells, estimated from reference gene primer amplification, were obtained. Profiled with immunoSEQ multiplex PCR; TCRdb holds only in-frame clones, not every one. The D gene and trimming were derived from the DNA, and the V and J assignments and clone size from that table. The repertoire has just over 250,000 clones, under 90% of them found once; the top ten carry under 5%. The age range of participants was about 18 to 95 years, with residence in about 25 US areas.

The V gene is TRBV3-1 (or the pseudogene TRBV3-2), the J gene TRBJ2-1; maybe TRBD2 (6 bases). The sequencing sample was made of PBMCs or T cells enriched from blood (not recorded which). The TCR originated in a man aged 30-40 years with acute COVID-19. In DNA, the CDR3 is TGTGCCAGCAGCCTTAACTCGGGGGAATACAATGAGCAGTTCTTC. Translated: CASSLNSGEYNEQFF.